The clone carrying this T cell receptor beta chain has just a few counts. This entry belongs to a study of human T cells and chemical hapten exposure. TCRdb re-analysed the RACE reads in MiXCR, keeping a single row per CDR3 protein. The top ten clones hold approximately 6.4% of a sample with fewer than 200,000 distinct CDR3 sequences, about a fifth of them seen once. Germline V gene sequence: CDR1 SGHTA, CDR2 FQGNSA. There are 15 residues in the CDR3. J gave up 5 bases and V 5 bases, and 8 bases lay outside the gene matches. Described time point: patch test 1, 2 weeks after DPC sensitization. Sample treatment: therapeutic diphenylcyclopropenone sensitization with weekly scalp DPC.

Sequences were derived from whole blood, sampled in connection with sensitization to the hapten diphenylcyclopropenone (DPC). The source is a woman aged 45-65 years with alopecia areata. Some clones in this sample may be carry-over from other donors' samples. This chain links TRBV7-2 with TRBJ2-2, with 7 bases matching TRBD2. The CDR3 DNA reads TGTGCCAGCAGCCTACAAGCGGGATCAACCGGGGAGCTGTTTTTT. As protein: CASSLQAGSTGELFF.